Below are 32 T cell receptor beta chains sequenced from a single sample in a study of radiation and T cells in renal cell carcinoma. As to treatment: 15 Gy SBRT to primary tumor, nephrectomy 4 weeks later. Only in-frame clones appear in the TCRdb table, and some are missing; sequencing was by immunoSEQ multiplex PCR. The table shows approximately 20,000 clones, with less than 65% occurring only once. Sequenced here: tumor tissue, sampled from a patient whose treatment included radiotherapy and nephrectomy. These receptors originate from a woman aged 70-85 years with renal cell carcinoma.

The chain combines TRBV6-6 with TRBJ2-7, with D maybe TRBD1 (5 bases). Germline V gene sequence: CDR1 MNHNY, CDR2 SVGAGI (reference sequence). The V end was cut by 0 bases, the J end by 7 bases, with 10 bases between. The CDR3 contains 13 residues. The CDR3 bases are TGTGCCAGCAGTTACTCAGGGGTTGGGGAGCAGTACTTC. Translated: CASSYSGVGEQYF.

V usage is TRBV5-1 and J usage is TRBJ2-5; 8 nucleotides agree with TRBD2. The germline CDR1 and CDR2 sequences are SGHRS and YFSETQ. CDR3 length equals 15 residues. The trim removed 4 bases at V and 1 base at J, leaving 6 bases unmatched. This chain's CDR3 is CASSRDGTSQETQYF. The CDR3 DNA reads as TGCGCCAGCAGCAGGGACGGGACTAGCCAAGAGACCCAGTACTTC. The full variable domain, completed using reference TRBV5-1 and TRBJ2-5, is KAGVTQTPRYLIKTRGQQVTLSCSPISGHRSVSWYQQTPGQGLQFLFEYFSETQRNKGNFPGRFSGRQFSNSRSEMNVSTLELGDSALYLCASSRDGTSQETQYFGPGTRLLVL.

This clone was seen more than once but under ten times. The chain employs TRBV15 and TRBJ1-6; no definite D call. Germline loops: CDR1 LNHNV, CDR2 YYDKDF (reference sequence). V lost 2 bases and J lost 7, with 3 bases in between. The CDR3 extends over 12 amino acids. This CDR3 is CATSRRNSPLHF. Here the CDR3 DNA reads TGTGCCACCAGCAGACGCAATTCACCCCTCCACTTT.

This clone was picked up a small number of times. The V gene is TRBV6-6, the J gene TRBJ1-5; 7 bases fit TRBD1. Per the germline V gene, CDR1 is MNHNY and CDR2 is SVGAGI (reference sequence). The CDR3 extends over 15 amino acids. After removal of 6 bases from V and 6 bases from J, the junction contained 11 bases not matched to a gene. Here the CDR3 DNA reads TGTGCCAGCAGCTCCGACAGGGTAACAATTCAGCCCCAGCATTTT. This gives the protein CASSSDRVTIQPQHF.

Judged by abundance, this clone is medium-sized (0.01 to 0.1%). The chain has TRBV6-5 and TRBJ2-7, with 11 bases identical to TRBD1. CDR1 is MNHEY and CDR2 is SVGAGI in the germline V gene. The CDR3 sequence is 14 residues long. V shed 5 bases and J 6 bases; nucleotides not matched to a gene: 6. The chain's CDR3 is CASSRRDRGFEQYF. The CDR3 DNA reads as TGTGCCAGCAGTAGGCGGGACAGGGGGTTCGAGCAGTACTTC.

This clone was counted only a few times. The CDR3 DNA is TGTGCCAGCAGAGGCTCGGAGGAGCAGTACTTC. It yields the protein CASRGSEEQYF. The gene calls are TRBV2 and TRBJ2-7; no clear D gene. The CDR3 is 11 amino acids. The V gene's germline CDR1 is SNHLY and CDR2 FYNNEI. V was trimmed by 6 bases and J by 7 bases, leaving 10 bases between them.

The rearrangement uses TRBV14 and TRBJ1-1; unclear D gene. Germline-derived CDR1 and CDR2 are SGHDN and FVKESK. Trimming pared 4 bases from V and 1 base from J, leaving 7 bases between. The CDR3 extends over 13 amino acids. The CDR3 sequence is CASSLGRNTEAFF. CDR3 nucleotide sequence: TGTGCCAGCAGCCTAGGACGGAACACTGAAGCTTTCTTT.

Comments on this clone: Other nucleotide sequences in the sample specify the same CDR3. This chain links TRBV5-6 with TRBJ1-4, with D unresolved. The germline V gene has CDR1 SGHDT and CDR2 YYEEEE. The CDR3 extends over 14 amino acids. V was clipped by 4 bases and J by 5 bases, with 12 bases between them. CDR3 in amino acids: CASSLIATNEKLFF. CDR3 DNA sequence: TGTGCCAGCAGCCTAATTGCCACCAATGAAAAACTGTTTTTT. Filled out from reference TRBV5-6 and TRBJ1-4, the complete variable domain reads DAGVTQSPTHLIKTRGQQVTLRCSPKSGHDTVSWYQQALGQGPQFIFQYYEEEERQRGNFPDRFSGHQFPNYSSELNVNALLLGDSALYLCASSLIATNEKLFFGSGTQLSVL.

The J gene is TRBJ1-2, the V gene TRBV28; the match to TRBD1 covers 9 bases. V lost 4 bases and J lost 6; bases outside the gene matches: 9. The CDR3 length is 15 residues. The germline V gene encodes CDR1 MDHEN and CDR2 SYDVKM. The CDR3 here is CASSSTIGTGHGYTF. The CDR3 bases are TGTGCCAGCAGTTCCACAATAGGGACAGGGCATGGCTACACCTTC.

V is TRBV28 and J is TRBJ2-3; tentatively, D is TRBD1 (6 bases). The CDR3 is made up of 14 amino acids. Per germline, CDR1 MDHEN and CDR2 SYDVKM. The ends were cut back, 11 bases at V and 7 bases at J, with 22 bases in the middle. The CDR3 sequence: CAALPDRKKNTQYF. In DNA form, the CDR3 reads TGTGCCGCCCTACCGGACAGAAAAAAAAATACGCAGTATTTT. Together with reference TRBV28 and TRBJ2-3, the CDR3 gives the full variable domain: DVKVTQSSRYLVKRTGEKVFLECVQDMDHENMFWYRQDPGLGLRLIYFSYDVKMKEKGDIPEGYSVSREKKERFSLILESASTNQTSMYLCAALPDRKKNTQYFGPGTRLTVL.

This clone is a singleton in its sample. The V gene is TRBV7-3, the J gene TRBJ2-1; no firm D call. V lost 1 base to trimming and J lost 6 bases, with 7 bases between them. This CDR3 has 13 amino acids. The germline V gene encodes CDR1 SGHTA and CDR2 FQGTGA. The CDR3 coding sequence is TGTGCCAGCAGCTTAAATGGTTTCAATGAGCAGTTCTTC. Translation: CASSLNGFNEQFF.

The rearrangement uses TRBV7-2 and TRBJ2-5; D gene ambiguous. The J call may be incorrect, as the DNA end agrees better with TRBJ2-7. Germline V gives CDR1 SGHTA, CDR2 FQGNSA. The CDR3 totals 13 residues. CDR3 nucleotide sequence: TGTGCCAGCAGCTTACTAGGGCCAGGCGAGCAGTACTTC. Protein: CASSLLGPGEQYF.

This clone has just a few counts. The CDR3 loop is CASRSLGDRDGYTF. CDR3 DNA: TGTGCCAGCAGATCCCTTGGGGACAGGGATGGCTACACCTTC. This chain joins TRBV27 and TRBJ1-2, with TRBD1 matching 9 bases. The CDR3 extends over 14 amino acids. Germline V gene data show CDR1 as MNHEY and CDR2 as SMNVEV (reference sequence). With V trimmed by 6 bases and J by 6 bases, 8 bases remained unmatched.

This chain links TRBV23-1 with TRBJ2-1; TRBD2 is a possible D gene (5 bases). TRBV23-1 counts as an open reading frame of uncertain function. This CDR3 has 17 residues. V gave up 3 bases and J gave up 1 base, with 16 bases separating them. CDR3 region: CASSQPPRANSYNEQFF. In DNA, the CDR3 is TGCGCCAGCAGTCAGCCACCGAGGGCGAATTCCTACAATGAGCAGTTCTTC.

V gene TRBV29-1 combines with J gene TRBJ2-1; the match to TRBD1 covers 7 bases. This CDR3 is 13 amino acids long. The germline V gene has CDR1 SQVTM and CDR2 ANQGSEA. V trimming: 2 bases; J trimming: 12 bases; junction bases outside the gene matches: 10. The CDR3 DNA is TGCAGCGTTGAACAAGACAGGGTCGGGTGGCAGTTCTTC. As protein: CSVEQDRVGWQFF.

By share of the sample, this clone is medium-sized. The chain is built from TRBV19 and TRBJ2-2, with 9 bases matching TRBD2. The V gene end was trimmed by 8 bases and the J gene end by 3 bases; junction bases not matched to a gene: 4. The CDR3 runs to 14 residues. The germline CDR1 and CDR2 sequences are LNHDA and SQIVND (reference sequence). CDR3 DNA: TGTGCCAGTCAGCAGCGGGGGGACACCGGGGAGCTGTTTTTT. Its translation is CASQQRGDTGELFF.

This chain links TRBV5-1 with TRBJ1-1, with a possible D match to TRBD1 (6 bases). CDR1 is SGHRS, CDR2 YFSETQ, per germline. V was trimmed by 4 bases and J by 1 base, leaving 17 bases between them. The CDR3 contains 16 residues. The CDR3 region is CASSRTKGGGNTEAFF. The CDR3 region has the DNA TGCGCCAGCAGCAGGACGAAGGGGGGCGGGAACACTGAAGCTTTCTTT.

This clone was observed a handful of times. The chain carries TRBV5-1 and TRBJ2-7; D may correspond to TRBD1 or TRBD2 (7 bases each). Germline lookup yields CDR1 SGHRS and CDR2 YFSETQ. Trimming shortened V by 4 bases and J by 1 base, and 15 bases separated the two germline ends. The CDR3 spans 15 residues. In DNA, the CDR3 is TGCGCCAGCAGCCTCAGGGGGGGCAGGTCCTACGAGCAGTACTTC. It yields the protein CASSLRGGRSYEQYF. The whole variable domain, filled in from reference TRBV5-1 and TRBJ2-7, reads KAGVTQTPRYLIKTRGQQVTLSCSPISGHRSVSWYQQTPGQGLQFLFEYFSETQRNKGNFPGRFSGRQFSNSRSEMNVSTLELGDSALYLCASSLRGGRSYEQYFGPGTRLTVT.

This clone was seen only once. This sequence joins TRBV6-5 and TRBJ2-7; D is perhaps TRBD1 or TRBD2 (6 bases each). V was cut by 6 bases and J by 0 bases, with 15 bases left in between. The CDR3 runs 15 residues. Germline V gene data show CDR1 as MNHEY and CDR2 as SVGAGI. The CDR3 DNA sequence: TGTGCCAGCAGCTCCGGGGGCAGGCCCTCCTACGAGCAGTACTTC. It is translated as CASSSGGRPSYEQYF.

The chain employs TRBV7-2 and TRBJ2-2, with 8 bases fitting TRBD1. Unmatched junction bases numbered 2, after V lost 3 bases and J lost 5 bases. Germline V gene lookup returns CDR1 SGHTA and CDR2 FQGNSA. The length of the CDR3 is 14 residues. CDR3 residues: CASSLTGVTGELFF. Here the CDR3 DNA reads TGTGCCAGCAGCTTGACAGGGGTGACCGGGGAGCTGTTTTTT.

V is TRBV5-1 and J is TRBJ2-5; 9 nucleotides agree with TRBD2. V shed 7 bases and J 5 bases; nucleotides not matched to a gene: 9. Per the germline V gene, CDR1 is SGHRS and CDR2 is YFSETQ. CDR3 length equals 14 residues. The CDR3: CASGGLAPRETQYF. The CDR3 bases are TGCGCCAGCGGCGGACTAGCGCCCCGCGAGACCCAGTACTTC.

This clone was observed a few times. V is TRBV18 and J is TRBJ1-1; 7 nucleotides align to TRBD1. Germline lookup yields CDR1 KGHSH and CDR2 LQKENI. V shed 5 bases and J 1 base; nucleotides not matched to a gene: 10. The CDR3 covers 16 residues. CDR3 region: CASSALPGTENTEAFF. DNA of the CDR3: TGTGCCAGCTCAGCGCTACCCGGGACAGAGAACACTGAAGCTTTCTTT.

Only one count was recorded for this clone. The V gene is TRBV18, the J gene TRBJ1-3; TRBD1 aligns across 9 bases. Germline values: CDR1 KGHSH, CDR2 LQKENI. After removal of 4 bases from V and 0 bases from J, the junction contained 4 bases not matched to a gene. The CDR3 loop spans 16 amino acids. The CDR3 DNA sequence: TGTGCCAGCTCACTCGGGACAGGGAACTCTGGAAACACCATATATTTT. Encoded protein: CASSLGTGNSGNTIYF.

Note on this clone: Additional DNA sequences in this sample encode the identical CDR3. The chain couples TRBV5-6 to TRBJ2-2; TRBD2 is a possible D gene (5 bases). The CDR3 has 15 residues. The V end was cut by 4 bases, the J end by 1 base, with 11 bases between. Germline CDR1 SGHDT, CDR2 YYEEEE. The chain's CDR3 is CASSPRAKNTGELFF. The CDR3 bases are TGTGCCAGCAGCCCGAGGGCCAAGAACACCGGGGAGCTGTTTTTT.

As regards this clone: One junction end disagrees with the germline gene, perhaps due to a read error. V usage is TRBV7-7 and J usage is TRBJ2-1, with 9 bases lining up with TRBD1. This CDR3 is built from 14 residues. CDR1 is SSHAT and CDR2 is FNYEAQ in the germline V gene (reference sequence). CDR3 in DNA: TGTGCTAGCAGCATTAACAGGGGGCAAGATGAGCAGTTCTTC. Protein product: CASSINRGQDEQFF.

The chain has TRBV7-8 and TRBJ2-1; TRBD2 agrees at 7 bases. Germline V lookup: CDR1 SGHVS, CDR2 FQNEAQ. This CDR3 is built from 16 residues. Losses at the gene ends were 2 bases for V and 7 bases for J; bases not matched to a gene: 11. The CDR3 coding sequence is TGTGCCAGCAGCTTACGCTTCAGCGGGGAGATAAATGAGCAGTTCTTC. This translates into CASSLRFSGEINEQFF.

This clone was detected a few times. The chain has TRBV28 and TRBJ2-7; D gene unclear. The CDR3 has 13 residues. Looked up from germline, CDR1 is MDHEN and CDR2 is SYDVKM. V was shortened by 5 bases and J by 2 bases, with 10 bases between the two germline ends. Written as DNA, the CDR3 is TGTGCCAGCAGTGTTAGAGGCACCTACGAGCAGTACTTC. It codes for CASSVRGTYEQYF.

This rearrangement joins TRBV15 to TRBJ2-7; 10 nucleotides match TRBD1. Germline CDR1 and CDR2: LNHNV and YYDKDF (reference sequence). With V trimmed by 2 bases and J by 3 bases, 7 bases remained unmatched. CDR3 length: 16 residues. The CDR3 DNA follows: TGTGCCACCAGCAGATACACCGGGACAGGGGACTACGAGCAGTACTTC. Protein product: CATSRYTGTGDYEQYF.

The V gene is TRBV12-5, the J gene TRBJ1-2, with 8 bases aligning to TRBD1. This CDR3 spans 14 amino acids. Trimming took 5 bases from V and 4 from J; bases not matched to a gene: 6. Germline CDR1 and CDR2: LGHNT and FRNRAP. The DNA for the CDR3 is TGTGCTAGTGGTGATTCGGACAGGGCCTATGGCTACACCTTC. It codes for CASGDSDRAYGYTF.

This clone showed up just a few times. This chain uses TRBV15 with TRBJ2-7; D remains unclear. V was shortened by 3 bases and J by 3 bases, with 18 bases between the two germline ends. In germline, CDR1 is LNHNV, CDR2 YYDKDF (reference sequence). The CDR3 consists of 16 residues. CDR3 sequence (DNA): TGTGCCACCAGCAGCCTAAAGTCGAGTGTCGGCTACGAGCAGTACTTC. Its translation is CATSSLKSSVGYEQYF. The complete variable domain, with remaining parts taken from reference TRBV15 and TRBJ2-7, reads DAMVIQNPRYQVTQFGKPVTLSCSQTLNHNVMYWYQQKSSQAPKLLFHYYDKDFNNEADTPDNFQSRRPNTSFCFLDIRSPGLGDTAMYLCATSSLKSSVGYEQYFGPGTRLTVT.

This clone has just a few counts. The chain has TRBV6-4 and TRBJ1-6; 10 nucleotides agree with TRBD1. This CDR3 comprises 16 residues. V lost 0 bases, J lost 8 bases, and 4 bases stayed unmatched. Germline CDR1 MRHNA, CDR2 SNTAGT. This CDR3 is CASSDSAGTGDSPLHF. Here the CDR3 DNA reads TGTGCCAGCAGTGACTCTGCCGGGACAGGGGATTCACCCCTCCACTTT.

In regard to this clone: The identical CDR3 is also encoded by other nucleotide sequences in the sample. The chain combines TRBV27 with TRBJ1-1; 8 bases match TRBD1. This CDR3 has 13 amino acids. Per the germline V gene, CDR1 is MNHEY and CDR2 is SMNVEV (reference sequence). Trimming took 6 bases from V and 5 from J; bases not matched to a gene: 5. As DNA, the CDR3 is TGTGCCAGCAGGGACAGGGCACGGACTGAAGCTTTCTTT. Translating gives CASRDRARTEAFF.